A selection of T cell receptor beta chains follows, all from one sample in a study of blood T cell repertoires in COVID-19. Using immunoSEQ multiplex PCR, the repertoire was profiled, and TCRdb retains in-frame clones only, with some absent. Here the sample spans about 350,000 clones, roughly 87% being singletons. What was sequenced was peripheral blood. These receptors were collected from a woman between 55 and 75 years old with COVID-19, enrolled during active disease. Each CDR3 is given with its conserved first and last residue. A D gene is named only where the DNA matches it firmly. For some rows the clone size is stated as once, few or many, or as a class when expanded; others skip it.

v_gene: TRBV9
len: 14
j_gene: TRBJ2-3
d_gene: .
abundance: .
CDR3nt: TGTGCCAGCAGCGTCGCCACTAGCACAGATACGCAGTATTTT
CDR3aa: CASSVATSTDTQYF

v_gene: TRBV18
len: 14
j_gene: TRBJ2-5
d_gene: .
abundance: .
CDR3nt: TGTGCCAGCTCACCGAGACAATCCCAAGAGACCCAGTACTTC
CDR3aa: CASSPRQSQETQYF

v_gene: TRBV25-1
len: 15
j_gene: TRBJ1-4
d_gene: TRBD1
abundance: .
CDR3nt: TGTGCCAGCAGTAACGACAGGGTAGTTAATGAAAAACTGTTTTTT
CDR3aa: CASSNDRVVNEKLFF

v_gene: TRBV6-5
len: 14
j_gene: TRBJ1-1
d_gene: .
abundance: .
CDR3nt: TGTGCCAGCAGTTACAGGGGTGGCGGCACTGAAGCTTTCTTT
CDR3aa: CASSYRGGGTEAFF

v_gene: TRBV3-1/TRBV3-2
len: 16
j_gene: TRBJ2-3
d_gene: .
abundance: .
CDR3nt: TGTGCCAGCAGCCAAGGGGTCAGGTCTAACACAGATACGCAGTATTTT
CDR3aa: CASSQGVRSNTDTQYF

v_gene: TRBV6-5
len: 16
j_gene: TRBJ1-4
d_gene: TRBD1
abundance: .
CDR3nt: TGTGCCAGCAGTTACTCGAGAAGGACAGGGGACGAAAAACTGTTTTTT
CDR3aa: CASSYSRRTGDEKLFF

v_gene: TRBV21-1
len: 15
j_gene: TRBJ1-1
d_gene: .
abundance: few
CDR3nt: TGTGCCAGCGTCCCGGGACAGGCCACGGGGACTGAAGCTTTCTTT
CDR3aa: CASVPGQATGTEAFF

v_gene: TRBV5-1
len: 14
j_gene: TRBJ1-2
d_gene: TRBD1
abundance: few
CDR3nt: TGCGCCAGCAGCTTTGGACAGGGCTACTATGGCTACACCTTC
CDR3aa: CASSFGQGYYGYTF

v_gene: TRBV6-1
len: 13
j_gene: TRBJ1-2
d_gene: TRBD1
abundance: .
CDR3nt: TGTGCCAGCAGTGAACAGGGGGACTATGGCTACACCTTC
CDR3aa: CASSEQGDYGYTF

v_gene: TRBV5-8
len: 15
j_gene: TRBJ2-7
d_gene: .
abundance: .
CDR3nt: TGTGCCAGCAGTTTGGTAGGCAGGATCGACTACGAGCAGTACTTC
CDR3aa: CASSLVGRIDYEQYF

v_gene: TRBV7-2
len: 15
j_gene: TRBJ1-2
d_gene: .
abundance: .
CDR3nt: TGTGCCAGCAGCTTAGTCCAGGGAGGTGTCTATGGCTACACCTTC
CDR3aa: CASSLVQGGVYGYTF

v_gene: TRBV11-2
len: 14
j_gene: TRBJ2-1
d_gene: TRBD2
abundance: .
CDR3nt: TGTGCCAGCAGCTCTAGCGGGGGGGCAAATGAGCAGTTCTTC
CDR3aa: CASSSSGGANEQFF

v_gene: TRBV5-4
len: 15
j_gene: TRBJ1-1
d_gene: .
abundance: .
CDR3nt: TGTGCCAGCAGACCCGACATGGGGGGACGGACTGAAGCTTTCTTT
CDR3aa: CASRPDMGGRTEAFF

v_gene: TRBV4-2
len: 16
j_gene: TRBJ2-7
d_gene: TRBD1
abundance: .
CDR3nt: TGTGCCAGCAGCCAATCCCATGGACAGGGGGCCTACGAGCAGTACTTC
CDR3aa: CASSQSHGQGAYEQYF

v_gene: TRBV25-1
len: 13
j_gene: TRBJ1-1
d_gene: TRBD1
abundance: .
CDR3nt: TGTGCCAGCAGTGGAAGACAGGGCACTGAAGCTTTCTTT
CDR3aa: CASSGRQGTEAFF

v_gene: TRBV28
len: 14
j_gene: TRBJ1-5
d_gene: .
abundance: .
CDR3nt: TGTGCCAGCAGTTCTTCAGGACTCCGGGGAGCCCAGCATTTT
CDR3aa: CASSSSGLRGAQHF

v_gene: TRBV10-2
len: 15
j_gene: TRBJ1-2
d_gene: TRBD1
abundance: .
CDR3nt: TGCGCCAGCAGCGCCCAGGGGGTTGCTAACTATGGCTACACCTTC
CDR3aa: CASSAQGVANYGYTF

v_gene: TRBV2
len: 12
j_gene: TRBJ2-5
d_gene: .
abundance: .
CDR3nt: TGTGCCAGCGGGGGGGCCAGGGAGACCCAGTACTTC
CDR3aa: CASGGARETQYF

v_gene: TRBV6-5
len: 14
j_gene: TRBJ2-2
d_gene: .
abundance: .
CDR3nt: TGTGCCAGCAGGCCAGGGTTCGGCACCGGGGAGCTGTTTTTT
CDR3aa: CASRPGFGTGELFF

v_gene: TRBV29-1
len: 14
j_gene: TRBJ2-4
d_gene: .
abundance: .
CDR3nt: TGCAGCGTTGAAGTGGGACAAGCACAAAACATTCAGTACTTC
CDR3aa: CSVEVGQAQNIQYF

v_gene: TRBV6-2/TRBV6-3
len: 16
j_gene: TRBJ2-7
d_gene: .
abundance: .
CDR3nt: TGTGCCAGCAGTTACGACAGAAGCGGGTTAGGATACGAGCAGTACTTC
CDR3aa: CASSYDRSGLGYEQYF

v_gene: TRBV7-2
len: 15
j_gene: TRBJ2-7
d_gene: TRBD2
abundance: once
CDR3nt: TGTGCCAGCAGCCGCAATAGCGGGGGAAACTACGAGCAGTACTTC
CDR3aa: CASSRNSGGNYEQYF

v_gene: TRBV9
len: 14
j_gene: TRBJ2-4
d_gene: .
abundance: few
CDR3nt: TGTGCCAGCAGCGAGAGAGGGTTAGGAAACATTCAGTACTTC
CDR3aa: CASSERGLGNIQYF

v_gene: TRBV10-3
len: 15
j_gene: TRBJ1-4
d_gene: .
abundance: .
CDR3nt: TGTGCCATCAGTGCCGGGGGTACAACTAATGAAAAACTGTTTTTT
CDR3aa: CAISAGGTTNEKLFF

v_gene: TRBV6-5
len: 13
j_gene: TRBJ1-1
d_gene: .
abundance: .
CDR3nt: TGTGCCAGCAGTTACACTGAATCCACTGAAGCTTTCTTT
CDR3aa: CASSYTESTEAFF

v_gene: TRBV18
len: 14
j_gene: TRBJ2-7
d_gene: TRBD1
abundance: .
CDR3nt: TGTGCCAGCGGATCCGGGACAGGGGTGTACGAGCAGTACTTC
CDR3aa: CASGSGTGVYEQYF

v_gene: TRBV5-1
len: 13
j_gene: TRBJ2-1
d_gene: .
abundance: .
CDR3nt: TGCGCCAGCAGATTGAACTTCAACAATGAGCAGTTCTTC
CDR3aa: CASRLNFNNEQFF

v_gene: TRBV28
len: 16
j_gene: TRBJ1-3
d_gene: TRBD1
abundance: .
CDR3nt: TGTGCCAGCAAACATTCAACAGGGGTCTCTGGAAACACCATATATTTT
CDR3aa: CASKHSTGVSGNTIYF

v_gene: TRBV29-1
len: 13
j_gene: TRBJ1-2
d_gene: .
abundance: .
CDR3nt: TGCAGCGTTGAAGATACGGCAGGTTGGGGCTACACCTTC
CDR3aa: CSVEDTAGWGYTF

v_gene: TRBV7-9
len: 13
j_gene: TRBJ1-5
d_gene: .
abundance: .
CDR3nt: TGTGCCAGCAGCGTATTAGAGAACCAGCCCCAGCATTTT
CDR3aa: CASSVLENQPQHF

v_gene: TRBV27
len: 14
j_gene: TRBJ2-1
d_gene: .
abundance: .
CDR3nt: TGTGCCAGCAGTTGGGGCGCCCGCTTCAATGAGCAGTTCTTC
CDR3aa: CASSWGARFNEQFF

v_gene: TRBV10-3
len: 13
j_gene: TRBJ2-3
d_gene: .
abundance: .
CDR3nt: TGTGCCATCAGTGATCTAGCAGCGGATACGCAGTATTTT
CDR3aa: CAISDLAADTQYF

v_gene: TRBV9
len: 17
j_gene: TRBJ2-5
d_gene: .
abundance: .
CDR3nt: TGTGCCAGCAGCGAGTGGTCTATGGGCAGCTTTATGGAGACCCAGTACTTC
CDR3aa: CASSEWSMGSFMETQYF

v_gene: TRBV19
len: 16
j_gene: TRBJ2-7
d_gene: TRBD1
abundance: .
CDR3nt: TGTGCCAGTAGTCCTGGGACAGGCTTTTCGTCCTACGAGCAGTACTTC
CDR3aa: CASSPGTGFSSYEQYF

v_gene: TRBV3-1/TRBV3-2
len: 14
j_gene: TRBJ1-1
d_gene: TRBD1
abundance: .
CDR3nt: TGTGCCAGCAGCTGGGGACAGGGGGCCGCTGAAGCTTTCTTT
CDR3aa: CASSWGQGAAEAFF

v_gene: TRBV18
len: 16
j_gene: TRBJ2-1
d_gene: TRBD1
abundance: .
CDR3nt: TGTGCCAGCTCCCCAAAGGGACAGGCGCGGACCAATGAGCAGTTCTTC
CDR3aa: CASSPKGQARTNEQFF

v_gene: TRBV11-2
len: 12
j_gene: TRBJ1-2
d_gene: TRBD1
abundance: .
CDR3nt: TGTGCCAGCAGGGGGACAGGGACTGGCTACACCTTC
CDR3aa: CASRGTGTGYTF

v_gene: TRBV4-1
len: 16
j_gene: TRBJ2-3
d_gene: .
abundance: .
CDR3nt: TGCGCCAGCAGCCACTCTCGTGGTCTGGCGACAGGTACGCAGTATTTT
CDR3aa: CASSHSRGLATGTQYF

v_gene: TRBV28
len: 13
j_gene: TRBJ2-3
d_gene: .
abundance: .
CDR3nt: TGTGCCAGCGCTAAACCGAGGGCAGATACGCAGTATTTT
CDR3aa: CASAKPRADTQYF

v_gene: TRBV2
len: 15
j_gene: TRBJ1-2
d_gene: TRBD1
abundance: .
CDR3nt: TGTGCCAGCAGTGCGGCGGTCACAGGGGGAATGGGCTACACCTTC
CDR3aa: CASSAAVTGGMGYTF

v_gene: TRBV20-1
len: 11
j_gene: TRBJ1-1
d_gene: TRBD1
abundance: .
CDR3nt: TGCAGTGCCCCACGGACAGGGGAAGCTTTCTTT
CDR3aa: CSAPRTGEAFF

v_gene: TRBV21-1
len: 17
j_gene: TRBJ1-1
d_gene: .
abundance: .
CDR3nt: TGTGCCAGCAGCAAAATGTGGCAAACGACAGGGAACACTGAAGCTTTCTTT
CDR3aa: CASSKMWQTTGNTEAFF

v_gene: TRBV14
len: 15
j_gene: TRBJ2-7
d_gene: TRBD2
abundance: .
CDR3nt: TGTGCCAGCAGCCAAGATCAGAAAGGGAGGGACGAGCAGTACTTC
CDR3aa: CASSQDQKGRDEQYF

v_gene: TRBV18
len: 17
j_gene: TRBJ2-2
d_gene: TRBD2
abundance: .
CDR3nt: TGTGCCAGCTCACCAGTCTCCGGACTAGGGGACACCGGGGAGCTGTTTTTT
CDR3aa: CASSPVSGLGDTGELFF

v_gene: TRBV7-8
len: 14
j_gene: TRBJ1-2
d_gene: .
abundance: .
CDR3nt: TGTGCCAGCAGCTTAATGGGAGGGAACTATGGCTACACCTTC
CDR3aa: CASSLMGGNYGYTF

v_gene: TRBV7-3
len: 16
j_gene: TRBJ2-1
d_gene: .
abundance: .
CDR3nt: TGTGCCAGCAGCTCAGGAGGGTGGATGGGGTACAATGAGCAGTTCTTC
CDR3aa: CASSSGGWMGYNEQFF

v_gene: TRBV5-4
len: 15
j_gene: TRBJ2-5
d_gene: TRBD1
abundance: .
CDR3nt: TGTGCCAGCAGCTTACGGACAGGGGGCGTGGAGACCCAGTACTTC
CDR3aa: CASSLRTGGVETQYF

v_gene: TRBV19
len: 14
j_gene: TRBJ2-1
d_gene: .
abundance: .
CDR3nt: TGTGCCAGTAGTATGCGGGGGCAACACAATGAGCAGTTCTTC
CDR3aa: CASSMRGQHNEQFF

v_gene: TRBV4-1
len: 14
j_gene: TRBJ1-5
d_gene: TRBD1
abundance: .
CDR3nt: TGCGCCAGCAGCTCGGGACAGGGTTTTCAGCCCCAGCATTTT
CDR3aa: CASSSGQGFQPQHF

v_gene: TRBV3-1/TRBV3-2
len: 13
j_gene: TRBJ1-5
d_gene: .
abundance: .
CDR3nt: TGTGCCAGCAGCCAAACCCCAGGTCAGCCCCAGCATTTT
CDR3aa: CASSQTPGQPQHF

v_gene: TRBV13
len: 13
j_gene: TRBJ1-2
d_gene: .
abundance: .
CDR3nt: TGTGCCAGCAGCCGGGACTTACTATATGGCTACACCTTC
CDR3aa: CASSRDLLYGYTF

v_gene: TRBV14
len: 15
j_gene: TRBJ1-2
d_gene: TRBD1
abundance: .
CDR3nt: TGTGCCAGCAGCCAAGCAGGGGGCGCGGTGAAGGGCTACACCTTC
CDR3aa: CASSQAGGAVKGYTF